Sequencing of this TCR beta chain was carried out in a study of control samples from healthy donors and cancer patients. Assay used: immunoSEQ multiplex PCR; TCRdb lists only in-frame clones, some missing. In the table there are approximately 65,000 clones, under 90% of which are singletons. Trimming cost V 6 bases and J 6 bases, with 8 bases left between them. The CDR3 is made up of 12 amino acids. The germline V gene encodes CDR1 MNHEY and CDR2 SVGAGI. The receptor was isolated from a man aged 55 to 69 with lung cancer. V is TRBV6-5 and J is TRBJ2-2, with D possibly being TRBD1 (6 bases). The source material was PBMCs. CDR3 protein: CASSPGAGELFF. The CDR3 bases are TGTGCCAGCAGCCCAGGGGCCGGGGAGCTGTTTTTT.